The T cell receptor (beta chain) described here comes from a study of graft-versus-host responses after intestinal transplantation (dated by TCRdb to the early 2020s). For the wider study: Recipients received multivisceral, liver-intestinal, or isolated intestinal transplants. Alloreactive clones were identified by sequencing pre-transplant mixed lymphocyte reaction products and comparing them with unstimulated pre-transplant donor and recipient T cells. Graft-versus-host and host-versus-graft alloreactive T cell clones were tracked in the graft, circulation and bone marrow after intestinal transplantation using bulk TCR-beta CDR3 sequencing. Rather than going through the commercial service, samples from a few later patients were sequenced in-house on an Illumina MiSeq and processed with MiXCR. Every recipient was given anti-thymocyte globulin induction, then maintenance tacrolimus and steroids for 2 to 3 years. A peak of at least 4% donor T cells among recipient peripheral blood mononuclear cells was the definition used for donor T cell macrochimerism. Of the 20 to 25 intestinal transplant recipients enrolled in the cohort, one of whom was a retransplant, a few patients without pretransplant specimens were excluded. Paper-wide results and their limitations: Early after transplant, declines in HvG clones were associated with peak levels of circulating GvH clones. The relatively low number and heterogeneity of intestinal transplant patients limited the conclusions. In patients with donor T cell macrochimerism, the allografts had high GvH to HvG T cell clonal ratios. GvH clones turned up in recipient bone marrow, with some appearing earlier in ileal mucosa or blood, a pattern consistent with an intestinal mucosal origin.

A word on this clone: This clone's antigen is unknown. Qualities for individual bases were not recorded, and no much larger clone is one base off.

The CDR3 sequence holds 13 residues, the cysteine and phenylalanine included. Of the read, only the CDR3 DNA is kept; its 39 bases are in frame from base 1. CDR1 is given as SGHDT and CDR2 as YYEEEE, both from the germline V gene. Cut back by 0 bases and 5 bases, the V and J ends lie 8 bases apart. Library preparation was by the immunoSEQ multiplex PCR assay. In most patients, genomic DNA was isolated using the Qiagen DNeasy Blood and Tissue Kit and sent frozen to Adaptive Biotechnologies for TCR sequencing. High-throughput TCR-beta CDR3 sequencing of genomic DNA from most patients was performed by Adaptive Biotechnologies. Turning to the authors' computational methods: Adaptive's ImmunoSEQ software supplied the TCR sequencing data for 15 to 20 patients, while MiXCR and VDJtools were used to process a few other patients. To correct CD4 versus CD8 sorting errors, any sequence found in both subsets at a frequency ratio below 5:1 was removed. CDR3 nucleotide sequences shared by donor and recipient were removed because the origin of these sequences could not be assigned. To count as alloreactive, a clone needed at least 2-fold expansion over unstimulated cells and a minimum CFSE-low frequency of 0.002% (template counts) or 0.001% (read counts). Clones were considered mappable if detected in sequenced pre-transplant spleen, lymph node, or MLR CFSE-low populations of the donor or recipient. Cumulative frequency of alloreactive clones was calculated as a percentage of all sequences weighted by copy number. This is the immuneACCESS table as TCRdb keeps it, with only in-frame sequences that have V and J called. A part of the clones is gone; compared with another copy, unresolved V genes explain less than half, and the rest is unexplained. The D gene and trimming were derived from the DNA, and the V and J assignments and clone size from that table. The sample profile shows about 89,000 clones; approximately 94% of them were found once. The leading ten clones occupy more than 0.15% of the sample.

The sample's time point label, decoded: cells obtained before transplantation from donor or recipient. CD3+CD4+ and CD3+CD8+ populations were FACS-sorted from unstimulated pre-transplant donor and recipient cells taken from spleen or lymph nodes. This receptor was identified in a human donor who was the organ donor for an intestinal transplant. The input for sequencing was unstimulated CD4+ T cells sorted from spleen or lymph node cells, taken before transplant. In this chain, TRBV5-6 is recombined with TRBJ1-2; the D gene is unclear. The base sequence is TGTGCCAGCAGCTTGGGGCAGGAGTATGGCTACACCTTC. It encodes CASSLGQEYGYTF. The CDR3, completed at both ends by the reference TRBV5-6 and TRBJ1-2 genes, gives the full variable domain DAGVTQSPTHLIKTRGQQVTLRCSPKSGHDTVSWYQQALGQGPQFIFQYYEEEERQRGNFPDRFSGHQFPNYSSELNVNALLLGDSALYLCASSLGQEYGYTFGSGTRLTVV.